Listed below are T cell receptor beta chains from one sample, sequenced in a study of T-cell reconstitution after alpha-beta-depleted transplantation in children. MiXCR was run by TCRdb on the PCR reads, yielding one entry per CDR3 protein. Seen here are approximately 270,000 distinct CDR3 sequences, 9.9% observed once, and the top ten hold around 10%. Source: PBMCs from the stem cell graft donor, taken from the stem cell graft. Every receptor here comes from a human donor who donated a stem cell graft to a child with SCID. Each CDR3 is given with its conserved first and last residue. The D gene is left open where the match is weak. Rows may omit the clone size; those that give it use once, few, many or a size class.

CAISEGGSGELFF	TGTGCCATCAGTGAGGGAGGGTCCGGGGAGCTGTTTTTT	.	TRBJ2-2	.	13	TRBV10-3
CASSTQSETQYF	TGTGCCAGCAGCACCCAGTCGGAGACCCAGTACTTC	few	TRBJ2-5	.	12	TRBV7-9
CASSLNSNQPQHF	TGTGCCAGCAGTTTGAATAGCAATCAGCCCCAGCATTTT	medium-sized	TRBJ1-5	.	13	TRBV12-3/TRBV12-4
CASSLRPPYTQYF	TGTGCCAGCAGTTTACGACCCCCCTATACGCAGTATTTT	.	TRBJ2-3	.	13	TRBV12-3/TRBV12-4
CASSRERVAGSTQYF	TGTGCCAGCAGCCGAGAACGGGTAGCGGGGTCTACGCAGTATTTT	.	TRBJ2-3	TRBD2	15	TRBV3-1
CSAHRLAGGRKFSEQYF	TGCAGTGCTCACAGACTAGCGGGGGGGCGTAAATTCAGCGAGCAGTACTTC	.	TRBJ2-7	TRBD2	17	TRBV20-1
CSVEVGQTTNEKLFF	TGCAGCGTTGAGGTGGGACAGACAACTAATGAAAAACTGTTTTTT	.	TRBJ1-4	TRBD1	15	TRBV29-1
CASSQGESQTYEQYF	TGTGCCAGCAGCCAAGGGGAGAGCCAAACCTACGAGCAGTACTTC	few	TRBJ2-7	.	15	TRBV3-1
CASSHKDRASYEQYF	TGTGCCAGCAGCCACAAGGACAGGGCCTCCTACGAGCAGTACTTC	.	TRBJ2-7	TRBD1	15	TRBV3-1
CASSLGQGMYEQYF	TGCGCCAGCAGCTTGGGACAGGGAATGTACGAGCAGTACTTC	many	TRBJ2-7	TRBD1	14	TRBV5-1
CASSMTAGDNIQYF	TGTGCCAGCAGCATGACTGCCGGTGACAACATTCAGTACTTC	.	TRBJ2-4	.	14	TRBV7-3
CAISLWGSEAFF	TGTGCCATCAGTTTGTGGGGGTCTGAAGCTTTCTTT	few	TRBJ1-1	.	12	TRBV10-3
CASSQGEVYGYTF	TGCGCCAGCAGCCAAGGGGAGGTCTATGGCTACACCTTC	.	TRBJ1-2	.	13	TRBV4-1
CATSDPTGENYNEQFF	TGTGCCACCAGCGACCCGACAGGGGAGAACTACAATGAGCAGTTCTTC	.	TRBJ2-1	TRBD1	16	TRBV15
CATSRDRDRRLYGYTF	TGTGCCACCAGCAGAGATCGGGACAGGAGACTCTATGGCTACACCTTC	many	TRBJ1-2	TRBD1	16	TRBV15
CATNLEVGTIYF	TGTGCCACCAACCTAGAGGTGGGCACCATATATTTT	few	TRBJ1-3	.	12	TRBV6-1
CASSWEGNTEAFF	TGTGCCAGCAGCTGGGAGGGGAACACTGAAGCTTTCTTT	few	TRBJ1-1	.	13	TRBV6-1
CASSIKQGIATEAFF	TGCGCCAGCAGCATCAAACAGGGAATTGCCACTGAAGCTTTCTTT	few	TRBJ1-1	.	15	TRBV5-1
CASSLAWGGTPEAFF	TGCGCCAGCAGCTTGGCGTGGGGGGGAACACCTGAAGCTTTCTTT	.	TRBJ1-1	.	15	TRBV5-1
CASSETGNQPQHF	TGTGCCAGCAGCGAGACAGGGAATCAGCCCCAGCATTTT	few	TRBJ1-5	TRBD1	13	TRBV28
CASSDRGGDTQYF	TGTGCCAGCAGTGACAGGGGTGGAGATACGCAGTATTTT	many	TRBJ2-3	TRBD1	13	TRBV12-3/TRBV12-4
CASSLRSHSTNEKLFF	TGTGCCAGCAGCTTGCGTAGTCACTCAACTAATGAAAAACTGTTTTTT	few	TRBJ1-4	.	16	TRBV5-6
CASSPDRTGGLEQYF	TGTGCCAGCAGCCCAGACCGGACAGGGGGCCTCGAGCAGTACTTC	few	TRBJ2-7	TRBD1	15	TRBV7-9
CASSPTRGAYNEQFF	TGTGCCAGTAGTCCGACCAGGGGTGCCTACAATGAGCAGTTCTTC	many	TRBJ2-1	.	15	TRBV19
CASSSGTAVMYF	TGCGCCAGCAGTTCCGGGACAGCGGTTATGTATTTT	.	TRBJ2-3	TRBD1	12	TRBV5-1
CSATQVTSYGYTF	TGCAGTGCTACCCAGGTTACCTCCTATGGCTACACCTTC	.	TRBJ1-2	.	13	TRBV20-1
CASSLKGGPAEQFF	TGTGCCAGCAGCTTAAAAGGGGGGCCGGCTGAGCAGTTCTTC	once	TRBJ2-1	.	14	TRBV7-9
CASSQVANLATNEKLFF	TGCGCCAGCAGCCAAGTTGCAAACTTAGCAACTAATGAAAAACTGTTTTTT	.	TRBJ1-4	.	17	TRBV4-1
CASSLVATSTDTQYF	TGTGCCAGCAGTTTAGTCGCCACTAGCACAGATACGCAGTATTTT	few	TRBJ2-3	.	15	TRBV12-3/TRBV12-4
CASRASLTGRPQHF	TGTGCCAGCAGGGCATCTCTGACCGGTCGGCCCCAGCATTTT	.	TRBJ1-5	.	14	TRBV12-3/TRBV12-4
CSAGPSSGSWQFF	TGCAGTGCTGGGCCCTCTAGCGGGTCCTGGCAGTTCTTC	many	TRBJ2-1	TRBD2	13	TRBV20-1
CASRTAKLSF	TGTGCCAGCAGGACGGCTAAATTGTCCTTT	.	TRBJ1-3	.	10	TRBV12-3/TRBV12-4
CASSPVGGLGPYGYTF	TGCGCCAGCAGCCCCGTAGGGGGACTGGGACCCTATGGCTACACCTTC	many	TRBJ1-2	.	16	TRBV5-1
CASSPLHGGPTNEKLFF	TGTGCCAGCAGTCCACTCCACGGCGGGCCAACTAATGAAAAACTGTTTTTT	few	TRBJ1-4	.	17	TRBV27
CASSLGLGDEQFF	TGTGCCAGCAGCTTAGGTCTGGGGGATGAGCAGTTCTTC	few	TRBJ2-1	.	13	TRBV7-2
CASSQDLRDTDTQYF	TGCGCCAGCAGCCAAGATCTGAGAGACACAGATACGCAGTATTTT	.	TRBJ2-3	.	15	TRBV4-1
CASSLQLTPTYEQYF	TGTGCCAGCAGTCTCCAACTTACTCCGACCTACGAGCAGTACTTC	.	TRBJ2-7	.	15	TRBV27
CASTKAQGYNEQFF	TGCGCCAGCACAAAGGCTCAGGGTTACAATGAGCAGTTCTTC	many	TRBJ2-1	.	14	TRBV5-1
CSVRTPGELFF	TGCAGCGTTAGAACACCCGGGGAGCTGTTTTTT	many	TRBJ2-2	.	11	TRBV29-1
CASSIRGTEAFF	TGTGCCAGCAGTATAAGGGGCACTGAAGCTTTCTTT	.	TRBJ1-1	.	12	TRBV12-3/TRBV12-4
CSARVGGLISGANVLTF	TGCAGTGCTAGAGTTGGGGGACTTATCTCTGGGGCCAACGTCCTGACTTTC	.	TRBJ2-6	.	17	TRBV20-1
CASSQDGGNSREQYF	TGCGCCAGCAGCCAAGATGGGGGTAATTCACGGGAGCAGTACTTC	few	TRBJ2-7	.	15	TRBV4-1
CSARGGDEQFF	TGCAGTGCTAGAGGGGGGGATGAGCAGTTCTTC	many	TRBJ2-1	.	11	TRBV20-1
CASSRPRGPTYNEQFF	TGTGCCAGCAGTCGACCTCGGGGGCCTACCTACAATGAGCAGTTCTTC	.	TRBJ2-1	.	16	TRBV12-3/TRBV12-4